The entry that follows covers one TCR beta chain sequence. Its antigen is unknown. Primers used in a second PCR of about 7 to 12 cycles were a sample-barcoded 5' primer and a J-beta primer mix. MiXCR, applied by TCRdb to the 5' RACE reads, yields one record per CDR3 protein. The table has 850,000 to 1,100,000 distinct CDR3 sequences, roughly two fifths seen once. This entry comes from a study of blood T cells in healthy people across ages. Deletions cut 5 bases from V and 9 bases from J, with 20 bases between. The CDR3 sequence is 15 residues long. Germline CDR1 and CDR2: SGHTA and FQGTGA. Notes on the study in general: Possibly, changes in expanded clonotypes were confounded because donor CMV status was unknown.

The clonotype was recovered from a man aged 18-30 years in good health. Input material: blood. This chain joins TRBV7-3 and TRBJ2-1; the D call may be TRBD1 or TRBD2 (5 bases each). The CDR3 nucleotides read TGTGCCAGCAGCCCCGGGACGCCAAACTGGGGTGAGCAGTTCTTC. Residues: CASSPGTPNWGEQFF.